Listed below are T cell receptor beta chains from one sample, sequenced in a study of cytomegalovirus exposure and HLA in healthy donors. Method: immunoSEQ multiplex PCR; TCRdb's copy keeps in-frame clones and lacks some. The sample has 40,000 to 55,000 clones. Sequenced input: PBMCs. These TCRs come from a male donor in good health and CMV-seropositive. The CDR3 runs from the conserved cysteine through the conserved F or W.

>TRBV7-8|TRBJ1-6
CASSRTSGQGNSPLHF
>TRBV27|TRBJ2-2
CASSDFRATGELFF
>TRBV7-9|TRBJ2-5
CASSSESGVLSRETQYF
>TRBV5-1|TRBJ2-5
CASSLTSGGVYQETQYF
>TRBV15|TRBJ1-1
CATSRAGAATEAFF
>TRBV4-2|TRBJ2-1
CASSQGSTSGGYNEQFF
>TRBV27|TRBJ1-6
CASSPQGVNSPLHF
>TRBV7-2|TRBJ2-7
CASSDPGQGYEQYF
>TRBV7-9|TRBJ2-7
CASSLTAYEQYF
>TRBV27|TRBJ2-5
CASSFGASQETQYF
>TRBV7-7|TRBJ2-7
CASSLQLSGEQYF
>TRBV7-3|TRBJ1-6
CASSLGPYNSPLHF
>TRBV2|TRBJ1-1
CASSVGQMNTEAFF
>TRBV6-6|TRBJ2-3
CASYGRSTDTQYF
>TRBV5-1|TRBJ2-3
CASSATSGGLSTDTQYF
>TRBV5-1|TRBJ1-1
CASSLDGQGNTEAFF
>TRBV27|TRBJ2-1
CASSLRPRDSKDNEQFF
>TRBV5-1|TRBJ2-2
CASSLDAGTGELFF
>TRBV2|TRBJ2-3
CASSESSGSTDTQYF
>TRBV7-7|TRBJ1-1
CASSLDRNTEAFF
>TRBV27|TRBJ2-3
CASSPDRGGVTDTDTQYF
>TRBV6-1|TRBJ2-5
CASTRAGGKETQYF
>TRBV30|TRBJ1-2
CAWSVGGAGYGYTF
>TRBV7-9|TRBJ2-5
CASSFGSGGPGPQYF
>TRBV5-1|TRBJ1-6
CASRLGTEVNSPLHF
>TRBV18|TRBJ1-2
CASSGTSSGANYGYTF
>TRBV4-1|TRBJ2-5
CASSQGVKRPETQYF
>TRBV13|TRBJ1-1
CASSPSTTGGGTEAFF
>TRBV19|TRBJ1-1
CASSILLNTEAFF
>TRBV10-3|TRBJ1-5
CATQQGAREPQHF
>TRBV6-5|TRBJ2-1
CASSYQGNSYNEQFF
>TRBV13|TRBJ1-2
CASSNAQGHGYTF
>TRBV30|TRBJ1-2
CAWSATGTGLHGYTF
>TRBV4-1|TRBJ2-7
CASSQDAGQLGGYEQYF
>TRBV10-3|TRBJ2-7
CAINPGGRSYEQYF
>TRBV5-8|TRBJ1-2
CASSLGATNYGYTF
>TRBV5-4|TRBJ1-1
CASSWDGQGDTEAFF
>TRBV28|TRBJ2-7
CASSFGGVGEQYF
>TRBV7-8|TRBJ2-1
CASTLLGGRGYDEQFF
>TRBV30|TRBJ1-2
CAWGGTGQGPFYGYTF
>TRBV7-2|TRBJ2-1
CASSLTGGQFF
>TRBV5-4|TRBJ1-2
CASTKDLHGYTF
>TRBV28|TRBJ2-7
CATWEGRNEQYF
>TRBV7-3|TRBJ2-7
CASSSQGGMDEQYF
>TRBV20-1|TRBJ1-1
CSARDRVEAFF
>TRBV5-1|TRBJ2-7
CASSLGQGALEQYF
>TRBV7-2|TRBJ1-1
CASSEPGEGTDTEAFF
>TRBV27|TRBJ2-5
CASSLAPQGRAQYF
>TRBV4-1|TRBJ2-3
CASSLLGGGVSADTQYF